This T cell receptor beta chain appears in the sequencing data of a study of T-cell reconstitution after alpha-beta-depleted transplantation in children. As it was prepared, the TCRbeta library received unique molecular identifiers. One entry per CDR3 protein, called by TCRdb with MiXCR from the PCR reads. The sample gives about 110,000 distinct CDR3 sequences, approximately 10% of which show up once; about 8.8% is in the top ten. This clonotype was found many times. This CDR3 region has 16 residues. CDR1 SGHRS and CDR2 YFSETQ come from the germline V gene. Trimming cost V 1 base and J 3 bases; bases outside gene matches: 9.

The specimen comprised PBMCs from the stem cell graft donor, sampled from the stem cell graft. The chain links TRBV5-1 to TRBJ2-5; 7 positions agree with TRBD2. The TCR was taken from a human donor who donated a stem cell graft to a child with acute lymphoblastic leukemia. CDR3 DNA sequence: TGCGCCAGCAGCTTGATCCGTCGGGGGGAGAAAGAGACCCAGTACTTC. It is translated as CASSLIRRGEKETQYF.